This TCR beta chain derives from a study of T cell responses to AZD1222 COVID-19 vaccine. Profiled with immunoSEQ multiplex PCR; TCRdb holds only in-frame clones, not every one. This table holds around 100,000 clones, roughly 90% found once. Trimming removed 8 bases from V and 2 bases from J, with 12 bases in between. This CDR3 has 12 residues. The germline V gene has CDR1 SQVTM and CDR2 ANQGSEA. General study findings and limits: The reported proportion of spike-specific TCRs targeting unmutated variant regions was nearly half.

Concerning this clone: As yet, its antigen is unknown.

This sequence was found in an adult in good health. This chain uses TRBV29-1 with TRBJ2-5, with D possibly matching TRBD2 (6 bases). The specimen comprised peripheral blood, sampled on day 0 of AZD1222 vaccination. In DNA form, the CDR3 reads TGCAGCCTGGGGACTCATCAAGAGACCCAGTACTTC. Translation gives CSLGTHQETQYF.